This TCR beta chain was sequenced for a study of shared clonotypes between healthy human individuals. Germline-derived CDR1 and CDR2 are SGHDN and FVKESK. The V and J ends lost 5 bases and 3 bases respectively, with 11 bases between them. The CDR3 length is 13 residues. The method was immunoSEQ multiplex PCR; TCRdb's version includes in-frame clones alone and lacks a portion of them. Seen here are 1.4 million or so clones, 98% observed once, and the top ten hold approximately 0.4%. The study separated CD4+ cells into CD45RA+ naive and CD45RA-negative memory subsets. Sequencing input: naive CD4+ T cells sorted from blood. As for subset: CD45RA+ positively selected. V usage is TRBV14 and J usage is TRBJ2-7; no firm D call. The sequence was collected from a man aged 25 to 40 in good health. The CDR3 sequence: CASSMALSYEQYF. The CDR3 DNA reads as TGTGCCAGCAGCATGGCCCTCAGCTACGAGCAGTACTTC.